Listed here is a single T cell receptor (beta chain). These data come from a study of blood T cell repertoires in COVID-19. Study at large: Acute and convalescent COVID-19 specimens originated in the United States, Italy and Spain. From T cells, B-cell-depleted T cells, or PBMCs came the material, which was cDNA or gDNA.

V dropped 1 base and J dropped 14 bases, with 17 bases sitting between them. The CDR3 has 14 amino acids. Germline lookup yields CDR1 SEHNR and CDR2 FQNEAQ (reference sequence). As handled by the study authors: From reference gene primer amplification, estimates of nucleated cell counts were derived. Data came from immunoSEQ multiplex PCR; TCRdb stores just in-frame clones and leaves some out. That table is the source of V, J and clone size, and D and trimming were worked out from the DNA. This sample has about 180,000 clones, with 82% found just once. Sequencing input: peripheral blood. This clonotype was sampled from a woman aged 70-85 years with acute or convalescent COVID-19. The chain is built from TRBV7-9 and TRBJ1-4, with D unresolved. Here the CDR3 reads CASSLGGPSWRLFF. In DNA form, the CDR3 reads TGTGCCAGCAGCTTAGGTGGGCCGTCCTGGAGGCTGTTTTTT.